This T cell receptor (beta chain) was retrieved from a study of blood T cell repertoires in COVID-19. About the study: The samples span acute and convalescent COVID-19 from the United States, Italy and Spain. PBMCs, B-cell-depleted T cells, or T cells provided the cDNA or gDNA that made up the material.

V lost 5 bases and J lost 6; bases outside the gene matches: 5. The CDR3 runs 15 residues. In germline, CDR1 is SGHAT, CDR2 FQDESV (reference sequence). TCRdb keeps only in-frame clones here, not all; method: immunoSEQ multiplex PCR. The sample lists 200,000 to 250,000 clones; 80% were seen once. This clone showed up just once. V is TRBV11-1 and J is TRBJ2-7, with 15 positions matching TRBD2. The specimen sequenced was PBMCs or T cells enriched from blood (not recorded which). The sequence derives from a man aged 25-45 years with acute COVID-19. CDR3 residues: CASSPRGLAGGEQYF. The CDR3 nucleotides read TGTGCCAGCAGCCCTAGGGGACTAGCGGGGGGCGAGCAGTACTTC.